The next 21 T cell receptor beta chains were all read from a single sample in a study of blood T cell repertoires in COVID-19. Some clones are missing from TCRdb's copy, which holds only in-frame ones; the method was immunoSEQ multiplex PCR. Altogether approximately 250,000 clones are present, approximately 88% being singletons, with the ten largest covering approximately 2.3%. Sequencing was done on a sample of PBMCs or T cells enriched from blood (not recorded which). The receptors shown here come from a woman aged 40 to 55 with acute COVID-19.

The gene calls are TRBV5-8 and TRBJ2-2; 9 bases agree with TRBD1. Germline loops: CDR1 SGHTS, CDR2 YDEGEE. This CDR3 region has 16 residues. V dropped 4 bases and J dropped 3; count of bases not matched to a gene: 7. The DNA for the CDR3 is TGTGCCAGCAGCCCACGCAGGACAGGGGACACCGGGGAGCTGTTTTTT. It translates to CASSPRRTGDTGELFF. Filled out from reference TRBV5-8 and TRBJ2-2, the complete variable domain reads EAGVTQSPTHLIKTRGQQATLRCSPISGHTSVYWYQQALGLGLQFLLWYDEGEERNRGNFPPRFSGRQFPNYSSELNVNALELEDSALYLCASSPRRTGDTGELFFGEGSRLTVL.

This rearrangement joins TRBV20-1 to TRBJ2-7; 9 positions match TRBD2. V was pared by 3 bases and J by 4 bases, with 10 bases of the junction left unmatched. The CDR3 extends over 15 amino acids. CDR1 and CDR2 from the germline V gene are DFQATT and SNEGSKA (reference sequence). The CDR3 protein is CSASVRAGGPYEQYF. CDR3 nucleotide sequence: TGCAGTGCTAGTGTTCGGGCGGGGGGGCCTTACGAGCAGTACTTC.

This chain links TRBV4-1 with TRBJ1-1; a possible D gene is TRBD1 (5 bases). The CDR3 loop spans 14 amino acids. Trimming removed 1 base from V and 4 bases from J, with 10 bases in between. Germline assignment: CDR1 MGHRA and CDR2 YSYEKL. The CDR3 spells CASSQATAGTEAFF. The CDR3 nucleotides read TGCGCCAGCAGCCAAGCGACAGCGGGCACTGAAGCTTTCTTT.

The V and J genes are TRBV3-1 (or the pseudogene TRBV3-2) and TRBJ2-3, with D possibly matching TRBD2 (6 bases). The CDR3 is made up of 15 amino acids. CDR1 is LGHDT, CDR2 YNNKEL, per germline (reference sequence). V lost 3 bases and J 3 bases, leaving 13 bases between the germline ends. In nucleotides, the CDR3 is TGTGCCAGCAGCCAGACGGGGGACTGGACAGATACGCAGTATTTT. Protein sequence: CASSQTGDWTDTQYF.

The chain joins TRBV2 to TRBJ2-7, with D maybe TRBD2 (5 bases). V lost 6 bases, J lost 2 bases, and 14 bases lay in between. The CDR3 spans 14 residues. Germline CDR1 SNHLY, CDR2 FYNNEI. This chain's CDR3 is CASRSQTTAYEQYF. For the CDR3, the DNA is TGTGCCAGCAGGTCACAGACTACCGCCTACGAGCAGTACTTC.

The chain carries TRBV18 and TRBJ2-1, with D perhaps matching TRBD2 (5 bases). V was shortened by 3 bases and J by 5 bases, with 8 bases between the two germline ends. Germline CDR1 is KGHSH and CDR2 is LQKENI. The CDR3 is 13 residues long. CDR3: CASSPYGDNEQFF. The CDR3 DNA reads TGTGCCAGCTCACCGTACGGGGACAATGAGCAGTTCTTC.

The V gene is TRBV3-1 (or the pseudogene TRBV3-2), the J gene TRBJ1-2, with TRBD1 identical over 7 bases. With V trimmed by 0 bases and J by 4 bases, 8 bases remained unmatched. CDR1 LGHDT and CDR2 YNNKEL come from the germline V gene (reference sequence). The CDR3 consists of 16 residues. The CDR3 DNA is TGTGCCAGCAGCCAAGAAGGGGGCAGGGCAGGCTATGGCTACACCTTC. Amino acid sequence: CASSQEGGRAGYGYTF.

The CDR3 sequence is CASSEWTGATGELFF. In nucleotides, the CDR3 is TGTGCCAGCAGTGAATGGACAGGGGCCACCGGGGAGCTGTTTTTT. This chain uses TRBV25-1 with TRBJ2-2; TRBD1 matches 9 bases. Germline trimming cut 1 base from V and 4 bases from J; bases unmatched to any gene: 1. Germline values: CDR1 MGHDK, CDR2 SYGVNS. The CDR3 spans 15 residues.

In this sample, this clone turned up once. The chain combines TRBV10-3 with TRBJ1-3; no definite D call. V lost 3 bases and J 7 bases, leaving 25 bases between the germline ends. The CDR3 spans 18 residues. The germline gives CDR1 ENHRY, CDR2 SYGVKD. The CDR3 DNA follows: TGTGCCATCAGTGATAGAAGTGGCGGCACGACCCCCTGGAACACCATATATTTT. This gives the protein CAISDRSGGTTPWNTIYF.

CDR3 coding DNA: TGTGCCAGCCGGAACGGGGTGAACACTGAAGCTTTCTTT. This translates into CASRNGVNTEAFF. The J gene is TRBJ1-1, the V gene TRBV6-5; D call uncertain. The CDR3 consists of 13 residues. Germline lookup yields CDR1 MNHEY and CDR2 SVGAGI. Trimming took 8 bases from V and 0 from J, leaving 10 bases between them.

The rearrangement links TRBV25-1 to TRBJ1-1; TRBD1 might be the D (6 bases). V was cut by 3 bases and J by 1 base, with 9 bases left in between. CDR1 is MGHDK and CDR2 is SYGVNS in the germline V gene. CDR3 length equals 14 residues. CDR3 amino acids: CASSDRDTNTEAFF. The DNA for the CDR3 is TGTGCCAGCAGTGACCGGGACACGAACACTGAAGCTTTCTTT.

V gene TRBV9 combines with J gene TRBJ1-1; perhaps TRBD1 as D (6 bases). V was trimmed by 0 bases and J by 1 base, leaving 10 bases between them. CDR1 is SGDLS and CDR2 is YYNGEE in the germline V gene. This CDR3 region has 15 residues. Here the CDR3 DNA reads TGTGCCAGCAGCGTAGATGCCAGGGGGAACACTGAAGCTTTCTTT. Translating gives CASSVDARGNTEAFF.

The chain recombines TRBV5-1 with TRBJ2-3, with D perhaps matching TRBD1 (6 bases). Trimming removed 0 bases from V and 6 bases from J, with 14 bases in between. Germline V gene data show CDR1 as SGHRS and CDR2 as YFSETQ. The CDR3 is 15 amino acids. DNA for the CDR3: TGCGCCAGCAGCTTGGGTCAGGGGCGGCTGGATACGCAGTATTTT. Protein: CASSLGQGRLDTQYF.

The J gene is TRBJ2-6, the V gene TRBV29-1, with TRBD1 matching over 9 bases. The CDR3 runs to 15 residues. Germline V CDR1 and CDR2: SQVTM, ANQGSEA. V was pared by 6 bases and J by 2 bases, with 5 bases of the junction left unmatched. The DNA of the CDR3 is TGCAGCGTGTTGGGACAGGGTGCTGGGGCCAACGTCCTGACTTTC. Amino acids: CSVLGQGAGANVLTF.

The CDR3 DNA reads TGTGCCAGTAGTAACAGGGGGGGCACTGAAGCTTTCTTT. As protein: CASSNRGGTEAFF. The chain recombines TRBV19 with TRBJ1-1, with 8 bases that match TRBD1. The CDR3 sequence is 13 residues long. The germline gives CDR1 LNHDA, CDR2 SQIVND (reference sequence). With 4 bases clipped from V and 4 bases from J, the junction kept 2 bases outside the gene matches.

The V and J genes are TRBV19 and TRBJ2-3; perhaps TRBD2 as D (6 bases). In germline, CDR1 is LNHDA, CDR2 SQIVND (reference sequence). Trimming shortened V by 1 base and J by 2 bases, and 13 bases separated the two germline ends. This CDR3 contains 16 residues. CDR3 DNA: TGTGCCAGTAGTATAGGGATCAGCGGGTACACAGATACGCAGTATTTT. Protein sequence: CASSIGISGYTDTQYF.

The chain employs TRBV5-1 and TRBJ2-7, with TRBD1 matching 8 bases. Trimming took 5 bases from V and 6 from J; bases not matched to a gene: 13. The CDR3 totals 15 residues. Germline-derived CDR1 and CDR2 are SGHRS and YFSETQ. The CDR3: CASSETGTGLTEQYF. The CDR3 nucleotides are TGCGCCAGCAGTGAAACCGGGACAGGTCTTACCGAGCAGTACTTC.

CDR3: CASSTRAGPNEKLFF. CDR3 coding DNA: TGTGCCAGCAGTACCCGCGCAGGCCCTAATGAAAAACTGTTTTTT. The chain has TRBV28 and TRBJ1-4, with unresolved D. This CDR3 is 15 amino acids long. The germline V gene has CDR1 MDHEN and CDR2 SYDVKM. Trimming shortened V by 5 bases and J by 3 bases, and 13 bases separated the two germline ends.

The rearrangement uses TRBV6-5 and TRBJ1-2; D call uncertain. The CDR3 consists of 15 residues. Germline-derived CDR1 and CDR2 are MNHEY and SVGAGI. Deletions cut 9 bases from V and 2 bases from J, with 19 bases between. CDR3 sequence reads: CASSERGRSNYGYTF. The CDR3 DNA follows: TGTGCCAGTTCCGAGCGGGGAAGATCGAACTATGGCTACACCTTC.

This clone was recorded many times. This rearrangement joins TRBV29-1 to TRBJ1-1; no definite D call. The CDR3 totals 11 residues. Germline lookup yields CDR1 SQVTM and CDR2 ANQGSEA. The ends were cut back, 7 bases at V and 4 bases at J, with 10 bases in the middle. The CDR3 here is CSGQEATEAFF. DNA of the CDR3: TGCAGCGGTCAGGAGGCCACTGAAGCTTTCTTT.

This clone was seen a few times. The V gene is TRBV5-1, the J gene TRBJ1-6, with 7 bases lining up with TRBD1. The V and J ends lost 5 bases and 10 bases, in that order; junction bases with no gene match: 12. The CDR3 length is 15 residues. Germline lookup yields CDR1 SGHRS and CDR2 YFSETQ. The DNA for the CDR3 is TGCGCCAGCAGGGATTTAGGGGGCGGGAGGTCACCCCTCCACTTT. Translated: CASRDLGGGRSPLHF.